The clone carrying this T cell receptor (beta chain) was detected only a few times. The antigen remains undetermined. Only in-frame clones appear in the TCRdb table, and some are missing; sequencing was by immunoSEQ multiplex PCR. There are 100,000 to 150,000 clones in the sample; less than 95% occur only once, and 4.4% lies in the top ten. CDR3 length equals 17 residues. The V gene end was trimmed by 1 base and the J gene end by 4 bases; junction bases not matched to a gene: 7. Germline V gene lookup returns CDR1 LGHDT and CDR2 YNNKEL (reference sequence). The entry originates in a study of T cell responses to AZD1222 COVID-19 vaccine. Whole-study results and caveats: Donors, mostly white British, included more females; clonal diversity was possibly underestimated. Sampling that yielded the repertoires occurred only after the peak T cell response.

The rearrangement links TRBV3-1 (or the pseudogene TRBV3-2) to TRBJ2-2; 9 nucleotides align to TRBD2. The receptor's source is an adult in good health. The source was peripheral blood, collected on day 0 of MenACWY control vaccination. The CDR3 sequence: CASSQGVPAGGTGELFF. CDR3 coding DNA: TGTGCCAGCAGCCAAGGAGTCCCAGCGGGGGGCACCGGGGAGCTGTTTTTT.